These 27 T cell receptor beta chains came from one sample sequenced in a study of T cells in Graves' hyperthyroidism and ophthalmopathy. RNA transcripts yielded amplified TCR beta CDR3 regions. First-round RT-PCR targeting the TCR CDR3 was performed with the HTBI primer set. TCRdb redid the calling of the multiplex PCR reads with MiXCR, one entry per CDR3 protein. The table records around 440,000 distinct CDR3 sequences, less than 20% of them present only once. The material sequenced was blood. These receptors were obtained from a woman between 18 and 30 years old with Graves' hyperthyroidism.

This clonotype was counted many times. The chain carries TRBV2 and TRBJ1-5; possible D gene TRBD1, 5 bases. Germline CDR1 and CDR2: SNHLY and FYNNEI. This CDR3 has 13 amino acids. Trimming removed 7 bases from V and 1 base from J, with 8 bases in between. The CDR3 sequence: CASNRQSNQPQHF. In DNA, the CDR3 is TGTGCCAGCAATCGACAGAGCAATCAGCCCCAGCATTTT.

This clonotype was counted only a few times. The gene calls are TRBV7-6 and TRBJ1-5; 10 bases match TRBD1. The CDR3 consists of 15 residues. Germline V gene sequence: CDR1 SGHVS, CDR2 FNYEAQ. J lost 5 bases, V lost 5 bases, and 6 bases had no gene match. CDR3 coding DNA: TGTGCCAGCAGCCTGACAGGGGGCGCATATCAGCCCCAGCATTTT. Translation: CASSLTGGAYQPQHF.

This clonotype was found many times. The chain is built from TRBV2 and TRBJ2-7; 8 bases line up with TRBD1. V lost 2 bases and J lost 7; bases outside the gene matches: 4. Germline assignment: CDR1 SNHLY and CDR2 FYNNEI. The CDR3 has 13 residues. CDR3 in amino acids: CASSERQGWEQYF. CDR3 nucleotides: TGTGCCAGCAGTGAAAGACAGGGGTGGGAGCAGTACTTC.

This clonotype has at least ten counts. The CDR3: CASSPAVGFAGNTIYF. The CDR3 DNA follows: TGTGCCAGCAGTCCCGCAGTGGGATTCGCTGGAAACACCATATATTTT. J is TRBJ1-3 and V is TRBV12-3 or TRBV12-4; no firm D call. This CDR3 has 16 residues. Between the trimmed V and J ends, which lost 5 bases and 2 bases, there was a span of 16 bases.

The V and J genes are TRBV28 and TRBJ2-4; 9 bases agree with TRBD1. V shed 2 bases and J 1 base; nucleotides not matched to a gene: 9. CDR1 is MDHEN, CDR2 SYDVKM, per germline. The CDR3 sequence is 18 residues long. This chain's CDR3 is CASSLGTGTFRAKNIQYF. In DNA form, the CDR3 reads TGTGCCAGCAGTTTAGGGACAGGGACCTTTCGGGCCAAAAACATTCAGTACTTC. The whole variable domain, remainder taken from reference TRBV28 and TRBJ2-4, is DVKVTQSSRYLVKRTGEKVFLECVQDMDHENMFWYRQDPGLGLRLIYFSYDVKMKEKGDIPEGYSVSREKKERFSLILESASTNQTSMYLCASSLGTGTFRAKNIQYFGAGTRLSVL.

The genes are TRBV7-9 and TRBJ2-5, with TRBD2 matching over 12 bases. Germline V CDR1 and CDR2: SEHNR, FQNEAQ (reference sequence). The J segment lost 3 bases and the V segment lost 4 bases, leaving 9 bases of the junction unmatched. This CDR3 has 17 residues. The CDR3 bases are TGTGCCAGCAGCTCCCCGACTAGCGGGGGCCCTAAAGAGACCCAGTACTTC. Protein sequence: CASSSPTSGGPKETQYF. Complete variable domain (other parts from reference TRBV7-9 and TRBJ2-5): DTGVSQNPRHKITKRGQNVTFRCDPISEHNRLYWYRQTLGQGPEFLTYFQNEAQLEKSRLLSDRFSAERPKGSFSTLEIQRTEQGDSAMYLCASSSPTSGGPKETQYFGPGTRLLVL.

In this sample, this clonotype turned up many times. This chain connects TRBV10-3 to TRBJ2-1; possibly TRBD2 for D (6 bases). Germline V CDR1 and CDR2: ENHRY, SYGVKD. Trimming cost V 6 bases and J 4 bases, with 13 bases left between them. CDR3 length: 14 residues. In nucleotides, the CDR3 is TGTGCCATCAGCCCGGGACTTATATACAATGAGCAGTTCTTC. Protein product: CAISPGLIYNEQFF.

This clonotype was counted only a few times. The CDR3 protein is CASSVDRDRGANVLTF. CDR3 DNA: TGTGCCAGCAGCGTAGACAGGGACCGTGGGGCCAACGTCCTGACTTTC. This sequence joins TRBV9 and TRBJ2-6, with TRBD1 as a possible D gene (6 bases). V was pared by 0 bases and J by 3 bases, with 10 bases between. CDR3 length equals 16 residues. Germline CDR1 is SGDLS and CDR2 is YYNGEE.

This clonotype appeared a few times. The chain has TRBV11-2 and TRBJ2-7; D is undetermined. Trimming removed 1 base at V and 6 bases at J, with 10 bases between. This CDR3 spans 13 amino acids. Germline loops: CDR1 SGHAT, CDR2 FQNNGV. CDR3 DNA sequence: TGTGCCAGCAGCTTAGTGATGTCGGGCGAGCAGTACTTC. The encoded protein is CASSLVMSGEQYF.

Here the CDR3 reads CASSLTGTNQPQHF. Here the CDR3 DNA reads TGTGCCAGTAGCCTTACAGGGACCAATCAGCCCCAGCATTTT. The chain joins TRBV19 to TRBJ1-5; TRBD1 might be the D (6 bases). V lost 6 bases and J 3 bases, leaving 12 bases between the germline ends. The CDR3 length is 14 residues. The germline gives CDR1 LNHDA, CDR2 SQIVND (reference sequence).

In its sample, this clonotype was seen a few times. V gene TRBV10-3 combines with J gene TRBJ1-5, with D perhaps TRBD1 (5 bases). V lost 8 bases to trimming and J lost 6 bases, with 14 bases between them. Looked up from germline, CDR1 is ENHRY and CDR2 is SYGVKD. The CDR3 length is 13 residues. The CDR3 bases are TGTGCCATCTGTCCAGGGCAGGGTCAGCCCCAGCATTTT. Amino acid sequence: CAICPGQGQPQHF.

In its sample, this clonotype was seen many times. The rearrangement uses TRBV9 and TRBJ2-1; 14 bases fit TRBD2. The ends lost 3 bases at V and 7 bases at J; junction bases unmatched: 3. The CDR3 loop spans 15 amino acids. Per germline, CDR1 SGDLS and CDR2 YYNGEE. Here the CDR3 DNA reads TGTGCCAGCAGCGGGGGACTAGCGGGGGAAAATGAGCAGTTCTTC. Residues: CASSGGLAGENEQFF.

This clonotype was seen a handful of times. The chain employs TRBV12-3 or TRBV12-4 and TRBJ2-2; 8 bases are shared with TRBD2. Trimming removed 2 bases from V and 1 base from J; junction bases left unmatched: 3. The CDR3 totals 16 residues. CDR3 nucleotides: TGTGCCAGCAGTTTATACCTAGCGGGGAACACCGGGGAGCTGTTTTTT. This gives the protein CASSLYLAGNTGELFF.

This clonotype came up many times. For the CDR3, the DNA is TGCAGTGCTAGAGATCCCCTTCAGATGACCCAGTACTTC. It translates to CSARDPLQMTQYF. The V call is TRBV20-1, the J call TRBJ2-5, with D unresolved. Germline-derived CDR1 and CDR2 are DFQATT and SNEGSKA (reference sequence). Between the trimmed V and J ends, which lost 0 bases and 7 bases, there was a span of 12 bases. The CDR3 runs to 13 residues.

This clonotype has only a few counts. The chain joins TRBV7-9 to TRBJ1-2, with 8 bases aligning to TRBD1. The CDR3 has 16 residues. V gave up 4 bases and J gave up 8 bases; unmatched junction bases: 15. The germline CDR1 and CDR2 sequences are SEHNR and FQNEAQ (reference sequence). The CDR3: CASSSTDRTGGRGYTF. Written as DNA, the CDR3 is TGTGCCAGCAGCTCAACCGACCGAACAGGGGGACGCGGCTACACCTTC.

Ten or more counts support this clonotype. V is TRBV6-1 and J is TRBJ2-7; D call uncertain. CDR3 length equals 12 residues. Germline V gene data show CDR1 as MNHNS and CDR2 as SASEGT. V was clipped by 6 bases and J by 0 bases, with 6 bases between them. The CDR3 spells CASSKTSYEQYF. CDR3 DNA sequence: TGTGCCAGCAGCAAGACCTCCTACGAGCAGTACTTC.

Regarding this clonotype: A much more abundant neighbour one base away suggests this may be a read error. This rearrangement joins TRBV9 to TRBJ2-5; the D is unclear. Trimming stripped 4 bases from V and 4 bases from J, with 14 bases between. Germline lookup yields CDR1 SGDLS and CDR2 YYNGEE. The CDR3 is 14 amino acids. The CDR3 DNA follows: TGTGCCAGCAGCCGCTCAACCTTCAGAGAGACCCAGTACTTC. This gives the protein CASSRSTFRETQYF. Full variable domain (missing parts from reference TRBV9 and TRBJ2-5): DSGVTQTPKHLITATGQRVTLRCSPRSGDLSVYWYQQSLDQGLQFLIQYYNGEERAKGNILERFSAQQFPDLHSELNLSSLELGDSALYFCASSRSTFRETQYFGPGTRLLVL.

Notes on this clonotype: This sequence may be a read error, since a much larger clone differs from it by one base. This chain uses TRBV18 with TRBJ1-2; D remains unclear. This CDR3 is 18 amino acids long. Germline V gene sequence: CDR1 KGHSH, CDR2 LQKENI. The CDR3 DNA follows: TGTGCCAGCTCACCACCAAACTCAGACCTCCAAGGAGGCTATGGCAACACCTTC. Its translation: CASSPPNSDLQGGYGNTF.

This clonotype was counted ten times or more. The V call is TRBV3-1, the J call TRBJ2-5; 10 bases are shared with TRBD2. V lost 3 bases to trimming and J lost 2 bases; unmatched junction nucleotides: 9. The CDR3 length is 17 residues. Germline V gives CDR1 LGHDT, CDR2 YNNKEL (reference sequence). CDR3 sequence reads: CASSQNPTSGEQETQYF. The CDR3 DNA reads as TGTGCCAGCAGCCAGAATCCTACTAGCGGGGAACAAGAGACCCAGTACTTC.

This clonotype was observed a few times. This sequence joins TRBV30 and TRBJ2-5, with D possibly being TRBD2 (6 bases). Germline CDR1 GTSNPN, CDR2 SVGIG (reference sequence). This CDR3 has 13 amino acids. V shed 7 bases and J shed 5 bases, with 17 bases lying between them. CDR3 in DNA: TGTGCCTTGCGGCGGGAAAGCTTCGAGACCCAGTACTTC. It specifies CALRRESFETQYF.

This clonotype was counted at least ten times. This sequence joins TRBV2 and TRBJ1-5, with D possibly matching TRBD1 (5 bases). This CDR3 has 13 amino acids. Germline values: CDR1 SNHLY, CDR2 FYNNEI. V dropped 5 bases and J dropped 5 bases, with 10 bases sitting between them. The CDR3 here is CASSTQDHQPQHF. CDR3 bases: TGTGCCAGCAGTACACAGGATCATCAGCCCCAGCATTTT.

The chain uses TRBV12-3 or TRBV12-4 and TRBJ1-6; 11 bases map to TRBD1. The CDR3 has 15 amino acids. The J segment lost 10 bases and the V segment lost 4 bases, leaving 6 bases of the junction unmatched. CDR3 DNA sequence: TGTGCCAGCAGTTCCTGGACAGGGGGCTTCTCACCCCTCCACTTT. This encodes CASSSWTGGFSPLHF.

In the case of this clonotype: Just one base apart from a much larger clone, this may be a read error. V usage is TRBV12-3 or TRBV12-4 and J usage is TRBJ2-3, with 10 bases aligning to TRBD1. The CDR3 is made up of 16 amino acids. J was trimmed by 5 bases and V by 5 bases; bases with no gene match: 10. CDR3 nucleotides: TGTGCCAGCAGTCAAACCCGGGACAGGGGCGGAGATACGCAGTATTTT. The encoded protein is CASSQTRDRGGDTQYF.

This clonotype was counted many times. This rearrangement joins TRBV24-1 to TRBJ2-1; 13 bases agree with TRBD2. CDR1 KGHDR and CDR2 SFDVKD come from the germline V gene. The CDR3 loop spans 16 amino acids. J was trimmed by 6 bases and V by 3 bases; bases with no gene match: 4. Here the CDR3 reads CATSDPLAGGGNEQFF. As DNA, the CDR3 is TGTGCCACCAGTGATCCACTAGCGGGAGGGGGCAATGAGCAGTTCTTC.

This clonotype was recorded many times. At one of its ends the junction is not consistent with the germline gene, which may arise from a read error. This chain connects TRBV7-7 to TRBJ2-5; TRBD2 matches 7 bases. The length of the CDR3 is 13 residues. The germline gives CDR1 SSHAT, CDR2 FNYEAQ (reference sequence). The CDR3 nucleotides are TGTGCTAGCAGCCCATGGGGGGGAGAGACCCAGTACTTC. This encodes CASSPWGGETQYF.

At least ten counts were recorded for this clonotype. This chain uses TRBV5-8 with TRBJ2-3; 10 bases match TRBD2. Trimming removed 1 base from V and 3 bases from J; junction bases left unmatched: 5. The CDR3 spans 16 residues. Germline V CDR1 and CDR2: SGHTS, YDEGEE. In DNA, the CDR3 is TGTGCCAGCAGCTTGACGAGGACTAGCGGTACAGATACGCAGTATTTT. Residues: CASSLTRTSGTDTQYF.

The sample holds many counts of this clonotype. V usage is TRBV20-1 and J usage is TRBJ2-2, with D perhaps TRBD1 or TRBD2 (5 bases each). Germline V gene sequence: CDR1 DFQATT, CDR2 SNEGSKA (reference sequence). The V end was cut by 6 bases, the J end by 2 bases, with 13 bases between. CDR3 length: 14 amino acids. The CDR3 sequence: CSAFGALNTGELFF. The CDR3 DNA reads TGCAGTGCATTCGGGGCTCTTAACACCGGGGAGCTGTTTTTT.